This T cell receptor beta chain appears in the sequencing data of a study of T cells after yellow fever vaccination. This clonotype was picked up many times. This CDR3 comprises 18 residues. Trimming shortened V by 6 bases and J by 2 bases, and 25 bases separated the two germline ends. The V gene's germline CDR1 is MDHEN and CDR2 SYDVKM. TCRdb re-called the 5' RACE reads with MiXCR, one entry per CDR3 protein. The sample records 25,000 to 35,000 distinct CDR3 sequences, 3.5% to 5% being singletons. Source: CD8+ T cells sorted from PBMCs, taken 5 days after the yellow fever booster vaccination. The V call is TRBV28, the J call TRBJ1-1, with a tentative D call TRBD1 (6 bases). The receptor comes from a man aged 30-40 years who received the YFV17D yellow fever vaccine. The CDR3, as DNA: TGTGCCAGCAGCTTAATCGCCGGGACAACCTACGAAAACACTGAAGCTTTCTTT. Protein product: CASSLIAGTTYENTEAFF.